The 20 T cell receptor beta chains presented below share a single source sample, sequenced in a study of Graves' ophthalmopathy and Graves' hyperthyroidism. RNA transcripts provided the template for amplifying TCR beta CDR3 regions. Investigators did first-round RT-PCR with HTBI primers, then second-round multiplex PCR. Each CDR3 protein gets one entry after TCRdb re-called the multiplex PCR reads with MiXCR. The sample includes over a million distinct CDR3 sequences, about two fifths of them seen just once. Sequencing was done on a sample of peripheral blood or thyroid tissue (not recorded which). The receptors here all came from an adult man with Graves' hyperthyroidism.

This chain joins TRBV7-3 and TRBJ1-1; 10 nucleotides line up with TRBD1. Per the germline V gene, CDR1 is SGHTA and CDR2 is FQGTGA. Trimming cost V 0 bases and J 3 bases; bases outside gene matches: 7. CDR3 length: 17 amino acids. The CDR3 here is CASSLTGTGAGDTEAFF. The CDR3 coding sequence is TGTGCCAGCAGCTTAACCGGGACAGGGGCGGGGGACACTGAAGCTTTCTTT.

This clonotype was seen repeatedly, ten times or more. V usage is TRBV7-2 and J usage is TRBJ2-7; no reliable D call. CDR1 and CDR2 from the germline V gene are SGHTA and FQGNSA. Trimming removed 3 bases at V and 0 bases at J, with 12 bases between. This CDR3 spans 15 amino acids. CDR3 nucleotides: TGTGCCAGCAGCTTCGATTATGTCAGCTCCTACGAGCAGTACTTC. This encodes CASSFDYVSSYEQYF.

CDR3 sequence (DNA): TGTGCCAGCAGCTTAGTAGCGGGGAGCACAGATACGCAGTATTTT. This translates into CASSLVAGSTDTQYF. The chain has TRBV7-2 and TRBJ2-3, with 8 bases aligning to TRBD2. Germline CDR1 reads SGHTA; CDR2 reads FQGNSA. This CDR3 is built from 15 residues. After removal of 1 base from V and 0 bases from J, the junction contained 0 bases not matched to a gene.

Points on this clonotype: The CDR3 does not close with the conserved phenylalanine or tryptophan, likely indicating a read error. The limits of the CDR3 on the DNA are not certain, so only TCRdb's listed CDR3 is given. This chain links TRBV29-1 with TRBJ1-3; no DNA check was done on the table's D call, TRBD1. Germline values: CDR1 SQVTM, CDR2 ANQGSEA. Inclusive of both ends, the CDR3 amounts to 8 amino acids. The CDR3 loop reads CSVVRDTG.

Points on this clonotype: A much larger clone differs from this one at a single base, so this may be a read error. In this CDR3 the conserved last residue, phenylalanine or tryptophan, is missing, so a read error is likely. The chain uses TRBV20-1 and TRBJ1-1; D uncertain. Between the trimmed V and J ends, which lost 5 bases and 6 bases, there was a span of 16 bases. CDR3 length: 13 amino acids. Germline V gene lookup returns CDR1 DFQATT and CDR2 SNEGSKA (reference sequence). CDR3 loop: CSAQQRGKAEAFL. CDR3 DNA: TGCAGTGCTCAGCAGAGAGGGAAGGCTGAAGCTTTCCTT.

Many counts were recorded for this clonotype. V is TRBV24-1 and J is TRBJ2-2; D remains ambiguous. CDR1 and CDR2 from the germline V gene are KGHDR and SFDVKD. This CDR3 is 16 amino acids long. Deletions cut 1 base from V and 5 bases from J, with 13 bases between. This chain's CDR3 is CATSDFAQVETGELFF. The CDR3 DNA reads TGTGCCACCAGTGATTTTGCCCAGGTCGAAACCGGGGAGCTGTTTTTT.

The rearrangement links TRBV12-3 or TRBV12-4 to TRBJ2-5; possible D gene TRBD1, 5 bases. Trimming took off 1 base at V and 5 bases at J, with 8 bases between the two ends. CDR3 size: 13 residues. CDR3 in DNA: TGTGCCAGCAGTTTAGGTAACAGGGAGACCCAGTACTTC. This gives the protein CASSLGNRETQYF.

For this clonotype: One base away lies a much larger clone, so this may be a sequencing read error. This sequence joins TRBV20-1 and TRBJ1-6; a possible D gene is TRBD1 (6 bases). V lost 3 bases to trimming and J lost 7 bases, with 16 bases between them. This CDR3 has 15 amino acids. The germline V gene has CDR1 DFQATT and CDR2 SNEGSKA (reference sequence). CDR3 DNA sequence: TGCAGTGCTAGCGGTCTGGACAGCGACAATTCACCCCTCCACTTT. Its protein product is CSASGLDSDNSPLHF.

This chain uses TRBV2 with TRBJ1-5; D ambiguous. The germline V gene encodes CDR1 SNHLY and CDR2 FYNNEI. The CDR3 is 14 residues long. Trimming left V 5 bases short and J 0 bases short, with 8 bases between. This CDR3 reads CASSLRVSNQPQHF. For the CDR3, the DNA is TGTGCCAGCAGTTTAAGAGTTAGCAATCAGCCCCAGCATTTT.

In its sample, this clonotype was seen a few times. CDR3 amino acids: CASSRTGAGASSYEQYF. The CDR3 nucleotides are TGTGCCAGCAGCCGCACCGGAGCGGGAGCAAGCTCCTACGAGCAGTACTTC. The genes are TRBV6-5 and TRBJ2-7; 8 nucleotides agree with TRBD2. Per the germline V gene, CDR1 is MNHEY and CDR2 is SVGAGI. The CDR3 runs 17 residues. Unmatched junction bases numbered 13, after V lost 6 bases and J lost 0 bases.

This clonotype has a handful of counts. The chain has TRBV6-2 or TRBV6-3 and TRBJ1-2; 8 bases match TRBD1. From germline, CDR1 is MNHEY and CDR2 SVGEGT. Trimming at V came to 6 bases and at J to 8 bases, leaving 11 bases not matched to a gene. This CDR3 is built from 14 residues. CDR3 residues: CASSLPGGPQGYTF. The CDR3 bases are TGTGCCAGCAGCTTGCCAGGGGGCCCTCAAGGCTACACCTTC.

This clonotype was detected only a few times. The V call is TRBV20-1, the J call TRBJ2-7; 7 bases are shared with TRBD1. CDR1 and CDR2 (germline): DFQATT, SNEGSKA (reference sequence). Unmatched junction bases numbered 11, after V lost 5 bases and J lost 7 bases. The CDR3 is made up of 13 amino acids. CDR3 bases: TGCAGTGCTTCTCAGGGTGGGACAGAGGAGCAGTACTTC. Residues: CSASQGGTEEQYF.

This clonotype was seen at least ten times. The rearrangement links TRBV10-3 to TRBJ2-7; 13 nucleotides match TRBD2. The V segment lost 10 bases and the J segment 0 bases; nucleotides outside the gene matches: 3. Germline CDR1 and CDR2: ENHRY and SYGVKD. The CDR3 length is 14 residues. DNA of the CDR3: TGTGCCACGGGACTAGCGGGGCTCTCCTACGAGCAGTACTTC. This gives the protein CATGLAGLSYEQYF.

This clonotype was detected many times. V gene TRBV15 combines with J gene TRBJ1-4; D is undetermined. V was cut by 0 bases and J by 7 bases, with 15 bases left in between. From germline, CDR1 is LNHNV and CDR2 YYDKDF (reference sequence). The CDR3 totals 16 residues. CDR3 residues: CATSRESMAGGEKLFF. The CDR3 nucleotides read TGTGCCACCAGCAGAGAATCTATGGCAGGCGGTGAAAAACTGTTTTTT.

This clonotype was detected ten times or more. The chain has TRBV12-3 or TRBV12-4 and TRBJ1-1; tentatively, D is TRBD1 (5 bases). V lost 8 bases, J lost 1 base, and 11 bases lay in between. CDR3 length equals 13 residues. The CDR3 loop is CASGTFPNTEAFF. The CDR3 DNA follows: TGTGCCAGCGGGACGTTTCCGAACACTGAAGCTTTCTTT.

This clonotype was observed once. V usage is TRBV7-9 and J usage is TRBJ2-5, with TRBD2 matching over 13 bases. This CDR3 has 19 residues. From germline, CDR1 is SEHNR and CDR2 FQNEAQ (reference sequence). The V segment lost 4 bases and the J segment 5 bases; nucleotides outside the gene matches: 16. CDR3 in amino acids: CASSSPGQRTSGSWETQYF. The CDR3 DNA reads TGTGCCAGCAGCTCCCCGGGACAGCGGACTAGCGGGAGCTGGGAGACCCAGTACTTC.

This clonotype was counted many times. The chain employs TRBV4-1 and TRBJ1-5; 9 nucleotides agree with TRBD1. This CDR3 region has 14 residues. After removal of 1 base from V and 7 bases from J, the junction contained 2 bases not matched to a gene. CDR1 and CDR2 from the germline V gene are MGHRA and YSYEKL. The chain's CDR3 is CASSQGDRVQPQHF. CDR3 DNA sequence: TGCGCCAGCAGCCAAGGGGACAGGGTGCAGCCCCAGCATTTT.

As to this clonotype: Possible read error: a much larger clone is one base away. The rearrangement links TRBV20-1 to TRBJ1-2, with unresolved D. Per the germline V gene, CDR1 is DFQATT and CDR2 is SNEGSKA (reference sequence). The CDR3 has 13 residues. CDR3 protein: CGARFVGYDGYTF. The CDR3 coding sequence is TGCGGAGCCCGGTTTGTGGGTTACGATGGCTACACCTTC.

The chain has TRBV7-8 and TRBJ2-2; possibly TRBD2 for D (6 bases). CDR1 and CDR2 from the germline V gene are SGHVS and FQNEAQ. The V gene lost 5 bases and the J gene lost 0 bases, with 10 bases spanning the gap. The CDR3 has 15 residues. The CDR3: CASSPGLSNTGELFF. CDR3 DNA: TGTGCCAGCAGCCCGGGACTCTCGAACACCGGGGAGCTGTTTTTT.

Many counts were recorded for this clonotype. This chain links TRBV20-1 with TRBJ1-2; tentative D call: TRBD1 (6 bases). Trimming shortened V by 3 bases and J by 4 bases, and 21 bases separated the two germline ends. Germline-derived CDR1 and CDR2 are DFQATT and SNEGSKA (reference sequence). This CDR3 spans 16 amino acids. DNA for the CDR3: TGCAGTGCTAGCCCGACAGGACCCGGGAAGATCTATGGCTACACCTTC. Its translation is CSASPTGPGKIYGYTF.